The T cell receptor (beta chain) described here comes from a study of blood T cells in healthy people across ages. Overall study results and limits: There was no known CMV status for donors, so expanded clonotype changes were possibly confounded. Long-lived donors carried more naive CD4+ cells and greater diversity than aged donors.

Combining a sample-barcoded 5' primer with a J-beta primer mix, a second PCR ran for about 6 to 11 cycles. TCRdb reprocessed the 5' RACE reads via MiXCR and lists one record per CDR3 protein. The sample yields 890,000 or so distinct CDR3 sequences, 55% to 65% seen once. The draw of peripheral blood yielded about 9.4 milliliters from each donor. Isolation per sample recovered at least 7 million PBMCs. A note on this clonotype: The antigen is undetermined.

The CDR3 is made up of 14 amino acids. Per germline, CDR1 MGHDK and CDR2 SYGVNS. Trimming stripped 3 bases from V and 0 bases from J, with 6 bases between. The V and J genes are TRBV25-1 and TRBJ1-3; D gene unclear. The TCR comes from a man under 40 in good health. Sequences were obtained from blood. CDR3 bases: TGTGCCAGCAGTGACGGACGCTCTGGAAACACCATATATTTT. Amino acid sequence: CASSDGRSGNTIYF.